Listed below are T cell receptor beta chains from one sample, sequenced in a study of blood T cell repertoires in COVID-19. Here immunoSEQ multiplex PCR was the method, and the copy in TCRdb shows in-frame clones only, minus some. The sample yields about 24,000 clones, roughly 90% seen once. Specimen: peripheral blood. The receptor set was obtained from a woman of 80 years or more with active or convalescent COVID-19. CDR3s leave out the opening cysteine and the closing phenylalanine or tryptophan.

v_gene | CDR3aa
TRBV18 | ASSHSGRQGSGNTIY
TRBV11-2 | ASSLAGTGSVETQY
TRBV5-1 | ASSFDNLYEQY
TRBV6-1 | ASSVPIRELKYEQY
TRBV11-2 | ASSPTGRNTIY
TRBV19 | ASSMGRVQETQY
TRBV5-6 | ASSDQGNQETQY
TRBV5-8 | ASSPDRAPGANVLT
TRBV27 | ASSAGTVYNSPLH
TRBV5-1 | ASSLGLAGGGNEQY
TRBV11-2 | ASSAQGPTYNEQF
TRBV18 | ASSLQGVNDGYT
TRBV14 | ASSPGTGNTIY
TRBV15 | ATSRGGGEQY
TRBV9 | ASSPQGAVPPEQF
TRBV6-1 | ASSEEVSTADEQF
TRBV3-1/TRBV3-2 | ASSLRSAHEQY
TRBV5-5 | ASSSRDRHQPQH
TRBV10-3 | AISGGQLAGGYEQY
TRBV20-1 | SVGRTDTQY
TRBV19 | ASSMRRGDYEQY
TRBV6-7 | ASSRVPGNTIY
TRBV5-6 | ASSFGQNYGYT
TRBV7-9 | ASSLGIPQPGQTS
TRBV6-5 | ASSSQGASYEQY
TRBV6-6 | ASSDRGSDTQY
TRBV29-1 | SVIGQGAAGEQY
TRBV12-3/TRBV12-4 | ASRLTGTGELF
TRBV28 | ASTAFSAGVAKNIQY
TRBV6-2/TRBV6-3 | ASSYVGGALSYEQY
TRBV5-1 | ASRGLVGTGSREQY
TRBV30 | ASSTLSGGGSYNEQF
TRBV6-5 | ASSLGQETETQY
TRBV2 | ASSSQGVLSEAF
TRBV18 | ASSVMAPGQGRYPQH
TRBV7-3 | ASSRDRGYEQY
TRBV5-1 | ASSLVDVGTGTFIDNYGYT
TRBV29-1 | SVVRQYQETQY
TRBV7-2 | ASSLGPQGSEAF
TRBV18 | ASSPPSGNGNTIY
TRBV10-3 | AISAEEDYGYT
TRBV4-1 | ASRFGGRNTEAF
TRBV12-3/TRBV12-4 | ASRKFGGYEQY
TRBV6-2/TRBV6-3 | ASSSTRTAGNTIY
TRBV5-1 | ASSLGTGTGTYEQY
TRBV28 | ASSSSTGELF
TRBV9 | ASSVRSGGYGYT
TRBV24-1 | ATSDLNSNYGYT
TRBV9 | ASSRAGGASYEQY
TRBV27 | ASSSQGARQPQH
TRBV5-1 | ASSSYRGGGQETQY
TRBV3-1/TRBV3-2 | ASRRTESGNNSPLH
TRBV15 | ATSRDSGVRTEAF